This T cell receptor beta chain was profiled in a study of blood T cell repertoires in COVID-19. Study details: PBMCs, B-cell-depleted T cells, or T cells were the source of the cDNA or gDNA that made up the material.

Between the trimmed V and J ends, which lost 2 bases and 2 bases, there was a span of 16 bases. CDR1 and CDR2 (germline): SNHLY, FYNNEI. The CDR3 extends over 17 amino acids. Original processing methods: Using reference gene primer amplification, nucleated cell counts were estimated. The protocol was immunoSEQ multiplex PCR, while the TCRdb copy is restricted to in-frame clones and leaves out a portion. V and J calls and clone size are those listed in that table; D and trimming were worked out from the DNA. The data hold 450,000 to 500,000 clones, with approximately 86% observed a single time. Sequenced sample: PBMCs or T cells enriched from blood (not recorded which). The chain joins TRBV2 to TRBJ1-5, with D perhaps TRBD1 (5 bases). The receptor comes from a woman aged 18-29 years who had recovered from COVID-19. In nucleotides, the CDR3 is TGTGCCAGCAGTGAATTTGGCAGGGAAAACGGCAATCAGCCCCAGCATTTT. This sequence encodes CASSEFGRENGNQPQHF. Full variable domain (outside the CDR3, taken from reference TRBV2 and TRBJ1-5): EPEVTQTPSHQVTQMGQEVILRCVPISNHLYFYWYRQILGQKVEFLVSFYNNEISEKSEIFDDQFSVERPDGSNFTLKIRSTKLEDSAMYFCASSEFGRENGNQPQHFGDGTRLSIL.